The 8 T cell receptor beta chains below come from one sample, sequenced in a study of monozygotic twins with inflammatory bowel disease (dated by TCRdb to about 2019). Library construction relied on 5' RACE. TCRdb names Illumina HiSeq 2500 as the instrument used. TCRdb reprocessed the public reads and reports one entry per CDR3 protein sequence, without DNA. The table of this sample itemizes roughly 300,000 distinct CDR3 sequences. The ten top clones hold 5% to 6% of the sample. The sample comprised blood. These receptors were obtained from a human donor with ulcerative colitis or Crohn's disease, or a healthy co-twin of an affected twin (not recorded which).

This chain joins TRBV5-6 and TRBJ2-3. The CDR3 spans 14 residues. CDR1 is SGHDT, CDR2 YYEEEE, per germline. The CDR3 reads CASSPDLSTDTQYF.

V gene TRBV30 combines with J gene TRBJ2-7; as DNA is missing, the TRBD1 call by TCRdb cannot be tested. Germline CDR1 reads GTSNPN; CDR2 reads SVGIG (reference sequence). The CDR3 totals 13 residues. CDR3 amino acids: CAWRGTGYYEQYF.

The chain uses TRBV12-3 or TRBV12-4 and TRBJ1-6; TCRdb gives TRBD1 as the D gene, but with no DNA this cannot be confirmed. CDR3 length: 16 residues. The CDR3 loop reads CASSPTGAGRNSPLHF.

This chain's CDR3 is CASTWVGTDTQYF. V usage is TRBV5-1 and J usage is TRBJ2-3. Germline CDR1 is SGHRS and CDR2 is YFSETQ. The CDR3 extends over 13 amino acids.

CDR3 residues: CASSQAGGPTYEQYF. The chain links TRBV3-1 to TRBJ2-7; TCRdb's D call, TRBD2, is unchecked because there is no DNA. The CDR3 contains 15 residues. Germline lookup yields CDR1 LGHDT and CDR2 YNNKEL (reference sequence).

The genes are TRBV6-1 and TRBJ1-2; TCRdb's D call, TRBD1, is unchecked because there is no DNA. The germline CDR1 and CDR2 sequences are MNHNS and SASEGT. This CDR3 is 14 amino acids long. CDR3 residues: CASRAGVLNYGYTF.

CDR3 amino acids: CSSSLGARGLSGELFF. This rearrangement joins TRBV7-6 to TRBJ2-2; TCRdb returns TRBD1, unconfirmable since there is no DNA. Germline V lookup: CDR1 SGHVS, CDR2 FNYEAQ. CDR3 length equals 16 residues.

CDR3 protein: CASSLAGGGGTYNEQFF. This chain uses TRBV5-1 with TRBJ2-1; TCRdb's D call of TRBD1 is untestable without DNA. Per the germline V gene, CDR1 is SGHRS and CDR2 is YFSETQ. This CDR3 is 17 amino acids long.